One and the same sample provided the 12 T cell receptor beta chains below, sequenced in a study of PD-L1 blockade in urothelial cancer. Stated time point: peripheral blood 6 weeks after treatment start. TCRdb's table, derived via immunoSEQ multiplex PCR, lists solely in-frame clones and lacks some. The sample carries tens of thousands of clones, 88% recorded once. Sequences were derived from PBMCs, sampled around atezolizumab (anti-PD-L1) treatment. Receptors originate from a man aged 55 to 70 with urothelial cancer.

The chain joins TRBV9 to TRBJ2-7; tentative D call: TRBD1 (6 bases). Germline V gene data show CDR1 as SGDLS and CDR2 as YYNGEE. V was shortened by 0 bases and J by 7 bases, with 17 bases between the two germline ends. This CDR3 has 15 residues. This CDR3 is CASSVGTGHPGEQYF. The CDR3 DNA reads TGTGCCAGCAGCGTAGGAACGGGACACCCTGGAGAGCAGTACTTC. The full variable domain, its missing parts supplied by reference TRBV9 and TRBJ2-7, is DSGVTQTPKHLITATGQRVTLRCSPRSGDLSVYWYQQSLDQGLQFLIQYYNGEERAKGNILERFSAQQFPDLHSELNLSSLELGDSALYFCASSVGTGHPGEQYFGPGTRLTVT.

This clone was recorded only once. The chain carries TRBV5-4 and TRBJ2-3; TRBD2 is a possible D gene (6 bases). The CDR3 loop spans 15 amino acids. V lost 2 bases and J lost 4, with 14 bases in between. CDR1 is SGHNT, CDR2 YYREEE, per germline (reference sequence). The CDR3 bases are TGTGCCAGCAGCTTAGGCGGGACCATGTCAGATACGCAGTATTTT. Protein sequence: CASSLGGTMSDTQYF.

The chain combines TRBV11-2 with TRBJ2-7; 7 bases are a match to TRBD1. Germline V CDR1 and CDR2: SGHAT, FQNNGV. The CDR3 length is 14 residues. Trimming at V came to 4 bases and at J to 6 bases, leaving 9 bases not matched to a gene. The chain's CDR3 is CASSSPTGIGEQYF. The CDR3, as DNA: TGTGCCAGCAGCTCACCGACAGGGATAGGCGAGCAGTACTTC.

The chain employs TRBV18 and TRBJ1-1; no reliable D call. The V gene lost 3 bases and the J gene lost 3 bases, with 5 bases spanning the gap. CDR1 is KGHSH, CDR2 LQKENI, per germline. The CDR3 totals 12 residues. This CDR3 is CASSPRDTEAFF. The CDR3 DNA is TGTGCCAGCTCACCCCGCGACACTGAAGCTTTCTTT.

The chain's CDR3 is CASSSGQGYYGYTF. Here the CDR3 DNA reads TGTGCCAGCAGCTCGGGACAGGGGTACTATGGCTACACCTTC. The gene calls are TRBV27 and TRBJ1-2, with TRBD1 identical over 10 bases. The CDR3 is made up of 14 amino acids. CDR1 is MNHEY and CDR2 is SMNVEV in the germline V gene (reference sequence). The V segment lost 6 bases and the J segment 3 bases; nucleotides outside the gene matches: 4.

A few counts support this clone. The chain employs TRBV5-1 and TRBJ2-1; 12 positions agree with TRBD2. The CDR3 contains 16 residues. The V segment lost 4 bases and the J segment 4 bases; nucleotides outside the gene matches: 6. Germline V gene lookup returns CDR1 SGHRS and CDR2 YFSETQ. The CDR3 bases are TGCGCCAGCAGCCCAGGGACTAGCGGGTTATACAATGAGCAGTTCTTC. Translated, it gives CASSPGTSGLYNEQFF.

This chain's CDR3 is CASSTGQTYGYTF. The CDR3 DNA reads as TGTGCCAGCAGTACCGGACAGACATATGGCTACACCTTC. The chain combines TRBV7-9 with TRBJ1-2; the D gene is possibly TRBD1 (6 bases). V was trimmed by 6 bases and J by 5 bases, leaving 13 bases between them. The germline V gene has CDR1 SEHNR and CDR2 FQNEAQ (reference sequence). The CDR3 extends over 13 amino acids. The whole variable domain, remainder taken from reference TRBV7-9 and TRBJ1-2, is DTGVSQNPRHKITKRGQNVTFRCDPISEHNRLYWYRQTLGQGPEFLTYFQNEAQLEKSRLLSDRFSAERPKGSFSTLEIQRTEQGDSAMYLCASSTGQTYGYTFGSGTRLTVV.

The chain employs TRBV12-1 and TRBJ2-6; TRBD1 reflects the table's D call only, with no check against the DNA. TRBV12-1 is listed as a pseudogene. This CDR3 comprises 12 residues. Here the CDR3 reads CASSLWGDVLTF. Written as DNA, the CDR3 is TGTGCCAGCAGCTTATGGGGCGACGTCCTGACTTTC.

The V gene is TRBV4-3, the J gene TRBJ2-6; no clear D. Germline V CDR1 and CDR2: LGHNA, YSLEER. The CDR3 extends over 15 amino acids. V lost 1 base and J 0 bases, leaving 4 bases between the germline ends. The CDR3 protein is CASSQASSGANVLTF. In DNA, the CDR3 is TGCGCCAGCAGCCAAGCGAGCTCTGGGGCCAACGTCCTGACTTTC.

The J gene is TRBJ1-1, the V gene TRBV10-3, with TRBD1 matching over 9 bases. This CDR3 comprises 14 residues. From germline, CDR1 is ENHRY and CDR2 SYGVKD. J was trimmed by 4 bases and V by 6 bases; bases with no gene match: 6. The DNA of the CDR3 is TGTGCCATCAGCCCGGGACAGGGTGGCACTGAAGCTTTCTTT. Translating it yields CAISPGQGGTEAFF.

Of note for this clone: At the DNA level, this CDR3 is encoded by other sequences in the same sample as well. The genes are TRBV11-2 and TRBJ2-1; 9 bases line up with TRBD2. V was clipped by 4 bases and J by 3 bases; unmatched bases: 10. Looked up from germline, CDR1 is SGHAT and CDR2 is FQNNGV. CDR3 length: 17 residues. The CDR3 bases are TGTGCCAGCAGCTCCCACCCTCTAGCGGGACGCTACAATGAGCAGTTCTTC. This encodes CASSSHPLAGRYNEQFF.

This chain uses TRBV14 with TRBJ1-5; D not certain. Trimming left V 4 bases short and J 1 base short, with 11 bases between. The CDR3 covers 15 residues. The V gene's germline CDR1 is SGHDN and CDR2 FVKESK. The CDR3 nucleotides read TGTGCCAGCAGCCCCCAGTTGTGGAGCAATCAGCCCCAGCATTTT. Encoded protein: CASSPQLWSNQPQHF.